The next 17 T cell receptor beta chains were all read from a single sample in a study of CD8 T cells in Susac syndrome. Random hexamers served to reverse transcribe roughly 0.45 to 1 ug RNA. TCRdb passed the immunoSEQ multiplex PCR reads through MiXCR, listing each CDR3 protein once. This sample carries roughly 120,000 distinct CDR3 sequences, about 94% of them seen once, and the ten largest clones take under 0.095%. Specimen: CD4+ T cells from PBMCs. These receptors came from a human donor in good health.

The rearrangement joins TRBV18 to TRBJ2-2; TRBD2 matches at 11 bases. The CDR3 loop spans 20 amino acids. J gave up 1 base and V 3 bases, and 13 bases lay outside the gene matches. Germline lookup yields CDR1 KGHSH and CDR2 LQKENI. The CDR3 here is CASSPNVLAGELENTGELFF. CDR3 nucleotide sequence: TGTGCCAGCTCACCCAATGTACTAGCGGGAGAACTGGAGAACACCGGGGAGCTGTTTTTT.

This clonotype has a single count. The chain uses TRBV10-3 and TRBJ2-3; TRBD2 agrees at 9 bases. Losses at the gene ends were 3 bases for V and 9 bases for J; bases not matched to a gene: 4. Germline loops: CDR1 ENHRY, CDR2 SYGVKD. The CDR3 contains 13 residues. CDR3 in DNA: TGTGCCATCAGTGACGCGGGGGGGGAGACGCAGTATTTT. As protein: CAISDAGGETQYF.

The CDR3: CASSPPGGNEQFF. The CDR3 region has the DNA TGTGCCAGCTCACCACCCGGGGGGAATGAGCAGTTCTTC. The V gene is TRBV18, the J gene TRBJ2-1; 7 nucleotides match TRBD2. The CDR3 is 13 residues long. Trimming took 0 bases from V and 7 from J; bases not matched to a gene: 0. Germline lookup yields CDR1 KGHSH and CDR2 LQKENI. The whole variable domain, filled in from reference TRBV18 and TRBJ2-1, reads NAGVMQNPRHLVRRRGQEARLRCSPMKGHSHVYWYRQLPEEGLKFMVYLQKENIIDESGMPKERFSAEFPKEGPSILRIQQVVRGDSAAYFCASSPPGGNEQFFGPGTRLTVL.

This clonotype was seen just once. This rearrangement joins TRBV5-1 to TRBJ1-4, with TRBD1 identical over 10 bases. This CDR3 contains 16 residues. The V segment lost 4 bases and the J segment 7 bases; nucleotides outside the gene matches: 10. The germline gives CDR1 SGHRS, CDR2 YFSETQ. CDR3 bases: TGCGCCAGCAGCATGACCTGGGACAGGGGAATTGAAAAACTGTTTTTT. As protein: CASSMTWDRGIEKLFF.

In this sample, this clonotype turned up a few times. The chain employs TRBV6-6 and TRBJ2-5, with D unresolved. This CDR3 comprises 11 residues. The germline gives CDR1 MNHNY, CDR2 SVGAGI (reference sequence). Trimming stripped 7 bases from V and 4 bases from J, with 7 bases between. The CDR3 spells CASTSGETQYF. The CDR3 DNA follows: TGTGCCAGCACCTCCGGAGAGACCCAGTACTTC.

The V and J genes are TRBV27 and TRBJ1-2, with no clear D. CDR3 size: 13 residues. Germline values: CDR1 MNHEY, CDR2 SMNVEV (reference sequence). Trimming cost V 3 bases and J 1 base, with 6 bases left between them. Written as DNA, the CDR3 is TGTGCCAGCAGTTTGGAGTATAACTATGGCTACACCTTC. This gives the protein CASSLEYNYGYTF.

V gene TRBV11-2 combines with J gene TRBJ2-5; 7 nucleotides line up with TRBD1. CDR3 length: 13 amino acids. V dropped 5 bases and J dropped 5; count of bases not matched to a gene: 5. CDR1 is SGHAT and CDR2 is FQNNGV in the germline V gene. CDR3 DNA sequence: TGTGCCAGCAGCACAGGGGCGCGGGAGACCCAGTACTTC. It is translated as CASSTGARETQYF.

V gene TRBV2 combines with J gene TRBJ1-2; D gene uncertain. This CDR3 is 13 amino acids long. Trimming removed 6 bases from V and 4 bases from J, with 12 bases in between. Per the germline V gene, CDR1 is SNHLY and CDR2 is FYNNEI. The CDR3 spells CASRAFGSYGYTF. DNA for the CDR3: TGTGCCAGCAGGGCCTTCGGCAGCTATGGCTACACCTTC.

The V gene is TRBV5-7, the J gene TRBJ2-3; D might be TRBD2 (6 bases). TRBV5-7 is an ORF, with its function uncertain. This CDR3 region has 17 residues. Trimming pared 0 bases from V and 4 bases from J, leaving 18 bases between. In nucleotides, the CDR3 is TGTGCCAGCAGCTTGGCCGGCCGCGGGCGGGACCCAGATACGCAGTATTTT. Translated, it gives CASSLAGRGRDPDTQYF.

V gene TRBV5-4 combines with J gene TRBJ1-2; 12 positions agree with TRBD1. V lost 9 bases to trimming and J lost 2 bases; unmatched junction nucleotides: 5. The germline V gene encodes CDR1 SGHNT and CDR2 YYREEE (reference sequence). The CDR3 is made up of 14 amino acids. CDR3 coding DNA: TGTGCCACCCCGGGACAGGGGGCAAACTATGGCTACACCTTC. It is translated as CATPGQGANYGYTF. Variable domain in full (rest from reference TRBV5-4 and TRBJ1-2): ETGVTQSPTHLIKTRGQQVTLRCSSQSGHNTVSWYQQALGQGPQFIFQYYREEENGRGNFPPRFSGLQFPNYSSELNVNALELDDSALYLCATPGQGANYGYTFGSGTRLTVV.

The rearrangement joins TRBV7-2 to TRBJ2-3; either TRBD1 or TRBD2 may fit D (5 bases each). V was trimmed by 5 bases and J by 0 bases, leaving 12 bases between them. The length of the CDR3 is 15 residues. Germline V lookup: CDR1 SGHTA, CDR2 FQGNSA. CDR3 sequence reads: CASSPMRGSTDTQYF. CDR3 bases: TGTGCCAGCAGCCCCATGAGGGGTAGCACAGATACGCAGTATTTT.

V gene TRBV7-2 combines with J gene TRBJ2-1, with TRBD2 matching over 7 bases. CDR1 is SGHTA and CDR2 is FQGNSA in the germline V gene. V trimming: 3 bases; J trimming: 5 bases; junction bases outside the gene matches: 7. This CDR3 contains 15 residues. The CDR3 bases are TGTGCCAGCAGCTTGATGGGGCGGGGGAACAATGAGCAGTTCTTC. The encoded protein is CASSLMGRGNNEQFF.

This clonotype was observed a single time. The DNA for the CDR3 is TGTGCCAGCAGCTTAGCGCTAGGACAGGGGGGGACCCAGTACTTC. Translated: CASSLALGQGGTQYF. V and J are TRBV7-2 and TRBJ2-5; 10 bases fit TRBD1. Germline V CDR1 and CDR2: SGHTA, FQGNSA. The J segment lost 7 bases and the V segment lost 0 bases, leaving 5 bases of the junction unmatched. CDR3 size: 15 residues.

In this sample, this clonotype turned up once. V usage is TRBV30 and J usage is TRBJ1-5, with 7 positions matching TRBD1. J gave up 4 bases and V 2 bases, and 11 bases lay outside the gene matches. The CDR3 totals 16 residues. CDR1 is GTSNPN, CDR2 SVGIG, per germline (reference sequence). The CDR3 reads CAWSPDATGRNQPQHF. The CDR3 DNA reads as TGTGCCTGGAGTCCAGACGCGACAGGGCGGAATCAGCCCCAGCATTTT.

V usage is TRBV30 and J usage is TRBJ1-1; no clear D. V was shortened by 3 bases and J by 0 bases, with 14 bases between the two germline ends. This CDR3 has 15 residues. Germline loops: CDR1 GTSNPN, CDR2 SVGIG (reference sequence). The CDR3 nucleotides read TGTGCCTGGAGAATGGTAGGCAACATGAACACTGAAGCTTTCTTT. This codes for CAWRMVGNMNTEAFF.

V usage is TRBV19 and J usage is TRBJ1-2; D is perhaps TRBD1 (5 bases). The CDR3 runs 13 residues. CDR1 is LNHDA and CDR2 is SQIVND in the germline V gene (reference sequence). The germline V and J ends were trimmed by 7 bases and 4 bases, with 13 bases remaining between them. In DNA form, the CDR3 reads TGTGCCAGTAAAGCCAGGGAGTCCTATGGCTACACCTTC. Translated, it gives CASKARESYGYTF.

V gene TRBV20-1 combines with J gene TRBJ2-7; 7 bases align to TRBD1. The V and J ends lost 7 bases and 1 base, in that order; junction bases with no gene match: 7. This CDR3 contains 13 residues. Looked up from germline, CDR1 is DFQATT and CDR2 is SNEGSKA (reference sequence). The CDR3 DNA sequence: TGCAGTGTCTGGGACAGAATATCCTACGAGCAGTACTTC. This gives the protein CSVWDRISYEQYF.